This T cell receptor (beta chain) was recorded in a study of T-cell memory formation after mild COVID-19 (dated by TCRdb to about 2021). With regard to the full study: TCR sequence clusters from the two donors were largely donor specific. In a couple of donors, T-cell clones that expanded and contracted after mild COVID-19 were tracked by sequencing TCRalpha and TCRbeta repertoires over time. The cohort was made up of two young adult volunteers, one female and one male, who were previously healthy.

CDR1 and CDR2 are drawn from the germline V gene: MGHRA, YSYEKL. V and J lose 8 bases and 2 bases, and a span of 19 bases separates them. Inclusive of the bounding cysteine and phenylalanine, the CDR3 is 16 residues long. Only the CDR3 DNA is retained, 48 bases long and in frame from the first base. This clonotype was observed a handful of times. There is no known antigen for this receptor. Per-base quality was not reported, and no clone a single base away is much larger than it. The data were produced on an Illumina NovaSeq 6000. TCRalpha and TCRbeta cDNA libraries were constructed by 5'RACE with constant-segment primers, with sample barcodes and unique molecular identifiers being introduced. RNA was extracted from every sample with Trizol reagent. The libraries were amplified in two PCR steps, and the second step added a second sample barcode and Illumina TruSeq adapters. The libraries were sequenced on an Illumina NovaSeq using 2 x 150 bp paired-end reads. In the source study's methods: The reads were demultiplexed and collapsed into UMI-guided consensus sequences using migec v1.2.7. With mixcr v2.1.11, UMI consensuses were aligned to TRA and TRB V and J templates and assembled into clonotypes. Expanded or contracted clonotypes were those called significant by both edgeR and NoisET, with noise models trained on biological replicates. edgeR calls used a false discovery rate-adjusted p below 0.01 and a log2 fold-change threshold of 1. As an exploratory analysis of dynamics, max-normalized trajectories of the 1000 most abundant clonotypes were examined by PCA with hierarchical clustering. Separately sequenced CD4+ and CD8+ repertoires were used to assign the CD4 or CD8 phenotype of responding clones. TCRdb's own reprocessing of the public reads used fastp at Q25 and MiXCR and kept productive beta chains. When rows share a CDR3 protein, they turn into one entry using the most common DNA and genes. The V and J calls here are based on TCRdb, not the publication. This sample has hundreds of thousands of distinct CDR3 sequences in its table, and less than 25% of those were observed once. The ten most abundant clones make up under 8.5% of the sample.

Points the paper makes about the study in general: The detection of some responding clones in pre-infection memory suggests that pre-existing cross-reactive memory T cells joined the SARS-CoV-2 response. From day 15 to 85, contracting clones showed balanced CD4/CD8 phenotypes, whereas a second wave of clones that expanded from day 15 to 37 leaned towards CD4+. SARS-CoV-2 specificity was not confirmed for the second-wave clones peaking on day 37. Only a couple of mild cases were covered by the study, and larger cohorts that include severe cases with pre-infection samples were considered necessary. Contracting CD4+ clones turned up mainly in the CM and EM memory subsets, whereas EMRA was where CD8+ clones were enriched.

Ficoll-Paque density gradient centrifugation was the method used to isolate PBMCs. Recombination connected TRBV4-1 to TRBJ1-5; the D gene identity is not certain. The sequencing sample was made of PBMCs or a T cell subset sorted from them (not recorded which). This TCR derives from an adult woman who had mild COVID-19 (a few samples of this study predate the infection). The sample titles of this study are shuffled in the database, so cell type and time point are left out; the donor was told from shared clones. CDR3 region: CASSNTVDLGNQPQHF. The nucleotides read TGCGCCAGCTCGAACACAGTCGACCTAGGCAATCAGCCCCAGCATTTT.